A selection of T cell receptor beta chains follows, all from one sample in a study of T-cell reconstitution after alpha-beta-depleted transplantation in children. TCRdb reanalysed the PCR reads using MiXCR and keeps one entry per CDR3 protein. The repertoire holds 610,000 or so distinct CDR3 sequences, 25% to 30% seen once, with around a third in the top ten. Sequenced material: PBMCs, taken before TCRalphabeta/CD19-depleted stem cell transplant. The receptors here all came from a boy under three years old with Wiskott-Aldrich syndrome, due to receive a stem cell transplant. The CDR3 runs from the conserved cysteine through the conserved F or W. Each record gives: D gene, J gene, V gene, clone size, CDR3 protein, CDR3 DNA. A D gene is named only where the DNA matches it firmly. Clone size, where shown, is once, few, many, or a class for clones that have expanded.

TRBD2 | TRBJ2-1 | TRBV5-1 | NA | CASSLLPSGSYNEQFF | TGCGCCAGCAGCTTGCTCCCTAGCGGGTCCTACAATGAGCAGTTCTTC
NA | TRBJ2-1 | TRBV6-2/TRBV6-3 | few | CASSYFLASKRGGKFF | TGTGCCAGCAGTTATTTTCTGGCCTCTAAGCGAGGGGGGAAGTTCTTC
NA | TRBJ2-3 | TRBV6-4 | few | CASSSNGLTRDTQYF | TGTGCCAGCAGCTCAAACGGACTAACTAGGGATACGCAGTATTTT
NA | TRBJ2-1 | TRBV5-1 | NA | CASSPPRQGGEQFF | TGCGCCAGCAGCCCCCCCCGACAGGGAGGTGAGCAGTTCTTC
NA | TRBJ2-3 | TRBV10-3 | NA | CAISAIEGYTQYF | TGTGCCATCAGTGCCATTGAGGGATATACGCAGTATTTT
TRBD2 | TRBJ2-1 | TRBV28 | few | CASSLFAGVVINEQFF | TGTGCCAGCAGTTTATTCGCGGGAGTAGTAATCAATGAGCAGTTCTTC
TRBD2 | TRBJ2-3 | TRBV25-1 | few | CASSIGGATDTQYF | TGTGCCAGCAGCATCGGGGGGGCCACAGATACGCAGTATTTT
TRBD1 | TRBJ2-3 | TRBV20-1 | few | CSASAGGTSTDTQYF | TGCAGTGCTAGTGCAGGGGGAACTAGCACAGATACGCAGTATTTT
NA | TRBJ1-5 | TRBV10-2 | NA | CASSESFSNQPQHF | TGCGCCAGCAGTGAGTCGTTCAGCAATCAGCCCCAGCATTTT
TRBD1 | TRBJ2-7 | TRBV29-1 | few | CSVTRQGDPYEQYF | TGCAGCGTGACGCGACAGGGGGATCCCTACGAGCAGTACTTC
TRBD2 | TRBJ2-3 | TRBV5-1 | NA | CASSSGLAGKADTQYF | TGCGCCAGCAGCTCGGGACTAGCGGGAAAGGCAGATACGCAGTATTTT